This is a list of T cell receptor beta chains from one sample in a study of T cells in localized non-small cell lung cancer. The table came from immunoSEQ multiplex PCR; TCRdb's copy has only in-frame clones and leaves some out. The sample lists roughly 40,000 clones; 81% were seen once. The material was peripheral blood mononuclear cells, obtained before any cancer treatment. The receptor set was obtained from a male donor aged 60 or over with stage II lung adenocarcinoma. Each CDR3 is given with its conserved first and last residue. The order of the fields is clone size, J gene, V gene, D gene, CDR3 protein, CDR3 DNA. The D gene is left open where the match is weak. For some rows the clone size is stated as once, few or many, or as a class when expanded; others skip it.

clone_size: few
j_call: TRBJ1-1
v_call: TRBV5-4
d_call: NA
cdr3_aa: CASSLVGKNKEAFF
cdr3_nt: TGTGCCAGCAGCCTGGTGGGAAAAAATAAAGAAGCTTTCTTT

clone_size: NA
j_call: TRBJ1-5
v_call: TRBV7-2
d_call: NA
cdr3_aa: CASTQGGSGQPQHF
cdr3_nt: TGTGCCAGCACCCAAGGGGGGTCTGGTCAGCCCCAGCATTTT

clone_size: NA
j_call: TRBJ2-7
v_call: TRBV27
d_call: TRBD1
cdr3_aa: CASRGDRRAGEQYF
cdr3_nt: TGTGCCAGCAGGGGGGACAGGCGGGCGGGAGAGCAGTACTTC

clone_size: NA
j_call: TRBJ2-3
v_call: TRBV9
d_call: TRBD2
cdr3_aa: CASSILTSGSTDTQYF
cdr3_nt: TGTGCCAGCAGCATCCTGACTAGCGGGAGCACAGATACGCAGTATTTT

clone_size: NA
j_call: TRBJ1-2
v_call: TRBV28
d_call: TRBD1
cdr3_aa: CASSTGGLWLGYTF
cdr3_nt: TGTGCCAGCAGTACAGGGGGTCTATGGCTGGGCTACACCTTC

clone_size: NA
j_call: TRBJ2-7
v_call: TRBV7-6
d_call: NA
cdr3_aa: CASSLRYRGERTDDEQYF
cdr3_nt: TGTGCCAGCAGCTTAAGGTATCGCGGGGAGCGGACCGATGACGAGCAGTACTTC

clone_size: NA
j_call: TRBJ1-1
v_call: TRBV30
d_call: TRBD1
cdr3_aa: CAWRTTGGRGNTEAFF
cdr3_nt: TGTGCCTGGAGGACTACAGGGGGCAGGGGAAACACTGAAGCTTTCTTT

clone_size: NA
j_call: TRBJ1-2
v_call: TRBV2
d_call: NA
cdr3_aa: CASSESGRGYTF
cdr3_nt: TGTGCCAGCAGTGAATCCGGGAGGGGCTACACCTTC

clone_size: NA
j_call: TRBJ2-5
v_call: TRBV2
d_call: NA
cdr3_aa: CASRDSKGGETQYF
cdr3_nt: TGTGCCAGCAGGGACAGTAAGGGAGGGGAGACCCAGTACTTC

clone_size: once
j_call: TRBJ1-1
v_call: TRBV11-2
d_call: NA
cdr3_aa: CASSLQGGAFF
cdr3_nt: TGTGCCAGCAGCCTACAGGGAGGAGCTTTCTTT

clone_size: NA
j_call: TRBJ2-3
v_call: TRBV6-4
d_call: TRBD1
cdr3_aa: CADSQGENTQYF
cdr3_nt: TGTGCCGACTCTCAGGGGGAGAATACGCAGTATTTT

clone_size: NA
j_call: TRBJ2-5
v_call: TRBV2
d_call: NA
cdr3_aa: CASRGGGETQYF
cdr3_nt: TGTGCCAGCAGGGGGGGAGGCGAGACCCAGTACTTC

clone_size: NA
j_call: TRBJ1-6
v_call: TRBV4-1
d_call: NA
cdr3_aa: CASSQGERTNSPLHF
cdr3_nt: TGCGCCAGCAGCCAAGGGGAACGGACTAATTCACCCCTCCACTTT

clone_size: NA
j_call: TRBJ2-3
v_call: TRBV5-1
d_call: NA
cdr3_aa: CASSLADRDTQYF
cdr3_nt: TGCGCCAGCAGCTTGGCCGACAGAGATACGCAGTATTTT

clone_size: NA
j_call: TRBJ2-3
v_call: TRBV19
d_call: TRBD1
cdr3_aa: CASSIPQGARNTQYF
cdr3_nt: TGTGCCAGTAGTATACCACAGGGGGCCAGGAATACGCAGTATTTT

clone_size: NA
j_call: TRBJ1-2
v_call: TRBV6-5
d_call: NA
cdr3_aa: CASSQGPLYGYTF
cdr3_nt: TGTGCCAGCAGTCAGGGGCCACTCTATGGCTACACCTTC